The subject of this entry is one T cell receptor beta chain. Together with a sample-barcoded 5' primer, a J-beta primer mix was included in a second PCR lasting roughly 6 to 12 cycles. TCRdb re-derived calls from the 5' RACE reads in MiXCR, one entry per CDR3 protein. This sample has about 570,000 distinct CDR3 sequences, with roughly a quarter found just once. The data are from a study of blood T cells in healthy people across ages. Trimming took 4 bases from V and 4 from J; bases not matched to a gene: 11. Germline assignment: CDR1 MNHEY and CDR2 SMNVEV (reference sequence). CDR3 length equals 17 residues. These data also featured in a second study, about T cells of mothers and their children. That source adds: A few healthy Caucasian mothers and their six children were the donors.

The chain has TRBV27 and TRBJ2-1; 9 nucleotides align to TRBD2. This receptor was obtained from a boy younger than 10 in good health. Sequenced input: blood. For the CDR3, the DNA is TGTGCCAGCAGTTCGAAGGTAGCGGGAGTTCGATACAATGAGCAGTTCTTC. It is translated as CASSSKVAGVRYNEQFF.